This T cell receptor (beta chain) emerged from a study of control samples from healthy donors and cancer patients. Per the germline V gene, CDR1 is MDHEN and CDR2 is SYDVKM. There are 13 residues in the CDR3. V shed 7 bases and J 6 bases; nucleotides not matched to a gene: 7. The method was immunoSEQ multiplex PCR; TCRdb's version includes in-frame clones alone and lacks a portion of them. The data contain some 160,000 clones, 92% of them seen just once; the ten biggest clones take up about 0.64%. This receptor was obtained from a woman in her 30s in good health. The material sequenced was blood. This sequence joins TRBV28 and TRBJ2-3, with 7 bases aligning to TRBD2. The CDR3 loop is CASTGRGGDTQYF. Written as DNA, the CDR3 is TGTGCCAGCACTGGCCGGGGAGGGGATACGCAGTATTTT.